The source of this TCR beta chain is a study of T cell responses to AZD1222 COVID-19 vaccine. Notes on this clone: The same CDR3 is also encoded by other DNA sequences in this sample.

Between the trimmed V and J ends, which lost 2 bases and 5 bases, there was a span of 3 bases. Germline V gene data show CDR1 as SGHVS and CDR2 as FQNEAQ. This CDR3 is built from 11 residues. Profiling relied on immunoSEQ multiplex PCR, and the TCRdb table lists in-frame clones only, not all of them. The table includes roughly 150,000 clones, roughly 89% detected once. The chain recombines TRBV7-8 with TRBJ2-5; the D is unclear. The source was peripheral blood, collected on day 0 of AZD1222 vaccination. This TCR derives from an adult in good health. The CDR3, as DNA: TGTGCCAGCAGCTTAATCGAGACCCAGTACTTC. Protein sequence: CASSLIETQYF. Full variable domain (rest looked up from reference TRBV7-8 and TRBJ2-5): GAGVSQSPRYKVAKRGQDVALRCDPISGHVSLFWYQQALGQGPEFLTYFQNEAQLDKSGLPSDRFFAERPEGSVSTLKIQRTQQEDSAVYLCASSLIETQYFGPGTRLLVL.